This is a list of T cell receptor beta chains from one sample in a study of cytomegalovirus exposure and HLA in healthy donors. Repertoires were generated with immunoSEQ multiplex PCR, while TCRdb's copy carries only in-frame clones and drops some. The sample lists about 160,000 clones, more than 80% occurring once. The sample taken for sequencing was PBMCs. Every receptor here comes from a woman aged 18-29 years in good health and CMV-seronegative. Both conserved end residues are trimmed from each CDR3. Each record gives: clone size, V gene, J gene, CDR3 protein. A clone size is listed for some rows: how often the clone was seen (once, few, many), or a class if it is expanded.

-	TRBV19	TRBJ2-1	ASSMQGGNNEQF
-	TRBV10-3	TRBJ2-5	AIGASVMETQY
-	TRBV6-6	TRBJ2-2	ATKRQGADTGELF
-	TRBV7-2	TRBJ1-4	ASSSTGGGEKLF
-	TRBV27	TRBJ2-3	ASSPSGVWLFRADTQY
-	TRBV6-6	TRBJ1-6	ASYPGQGKSGSPLH
few	TRBV27	TRBJ2-1	ASSPRWGGTSGAYNEQF
once	TRBV5-1	TRBJ1-1	ASSLQGLAEAF
-	TRBV30	TRBJ2-3	AWSGARTSGSTDTQY
-	TRBV18	TRBJ2-7	ASSPVLAAGHEQY
-	TRBV5-4	TRBJ1-2	ASSLTGYVDGYT
-	TRBV18	TRBJ1-1	ASSLERTEAF
-	TRBV5-4	TRBJ2-1	ASSLVGGSYNEQF
-	TRBV5-1	TRBJ2-7	ASSLGTGFVEQY
-	TRBV5-6	TRBJ1-6	ASSLQGPNSPLH
-	TRBV19	TRBJ2-4	ASSPHVGGEGNIQY
few	TRBV14	TRBJ1-2	ASEPRTDYGYT
-	TRBV28	TRBJ2-1	ASSFRGTSLNEQF
-	TRBV28	TRBJ2-7	ASSSWGADRGSSYEQY
-	TRBV28	TRBJ1-6	ASRGEARGISPLH
-	TRBV4-1	TRBJ2-5	ASSQEAGGLGETQY
-	TRBV15	TRBJ2-7	ATSKGLAAGEQY